This T cell receptor beta chain was documented in a study of T cells in Graves' hyperthyroidism and ophthalmopathy. The CDR3 loop spans 13 amino acids. The V gene lost 6 bases and the J gene lost 4 bases, with 12 bases spanning the gap. Germline-derived CDR1 and CDR2 are MNHEY and SMNVEV (reference sequence). This clonotype was observed many times. TCR beta CDR3 regions were amplified from RNA transcripts. A set of HTBI primers served as the primers for a first-round RT-PCR of the TCR CDR3. TCRdb analysed the multiplex PCR reads with MiXCR anew, one entry per CDR3 protein. The sample shows some 370,000 distinct CDR3 sequences, about 15% of them seen only once.

Sequencing used blood. This receptor was identified in a young woman with Graves' hyperthyroidism that later progressed to Graves' ophthalmopathy. The chain uses TRBV27 and TRBJ1-2; TRBD1 is a possible D gene (5 bases). CDR3 residues: CASSPGSLYGYTF. The CDR3 DNA follows: TGTGCCAGCAGCCCAGGGTCCCTCTATGGCTACACCTTC.